Each of the 3 T cell receptor beta chains below was sequenced from the same sample in a study of response to subunit inactivated influenza vaccine. TCRdb ran MiXCR on the RT-PCR reads and lists one entry per CDR3 protein. The sample includes over 150,000 distinct CDR3 sequences, over 13% of them seen just once. This sample comprised CD8+ T cells sorted from PBMCs, obtained about 5 days after vaccination. These receptors were obtained from a man aged 45-60 years who received an inactivated influenza vaccine.

The CDR3 loop is CASSSDLAGVSYEQYF. CDR3 coding DNA: TGTGCCAGCAGTTCCGACCTAGCGGGAGTCTCCTACGAGCAGTACTTC. This chain connects TRBV6-5 to TRBJ2-7; 10 bases map to TRBD2. J was trimmed by 0 bases and V by 4 bases; bases with no gene match: 6. The CDR3 has 16 residues. The V gene's germline CDR1 is MNHEY and CDR2 SVGAGI.

V gene TRBV4-3 combines with J gene TRBJ1-1; D uncertain. The CDR3 spans 14 residues. The ends were cut back, 0 bases at V and 0 bases at J, with 5 bases in the middle. Germline V CDR1 and CDR2: LGHNA, YSLEER. The CDR3 nucleotides read TGCGCCAGCAGCCAAGACTTCATGAACACTGAAGCTTTCTTT. Translating gives CASSQDFMNTEAFF.

The table lists this clonotype with a few counts. CDR3 DNA sequence: TGCGCCAGCAGCCAAGCGATGGATGAAAAACTGTTTTTT. This codes for CASSQAMDEKLFF. The rearrangement uses TRBV4-3 and TRBJ1-4; D remains ambiguous. The V and J ends lost 1 base and 6 bases respectively, with 6 bases between them. Germline V lookup: CDR1 LGHNA, CDR2 YSLEER. The CDR3 contains 13 residues.